This T cell receptor (beta chain) was obtained from a study of control samples from healthy donors and cancer patients. TCRdb's table, derived via immunoSEQ multiplex PCR, lists solely in-frame clones and lacks some. Of approximately 150,000 clones in the sample, about 91% were seen once. Sequenced sample: blood. This sequence was found in a young man in good health.

The CDR3 here is CASSSPTGGSSEAFF. CDR3 sequence (DNA): TGTGCCAGCAGTTCCCCGACAGGGGGTTCATCTGAAGCTTTCTTT. The chain couples TRBV6-6 to TRBJ1-1; 9 positions match TRBD1. This CDR3 contains 15 residues. Germline CDR1 and CDR2: MNHNY and SVGAGI (reference sequence). Trimming removed 4 bases from V and 6 bases from J; junction bases left unmatched: 9.